This entry describes one T cell receptor beta chain. Antigen unknown. The entry originates in a study of brain T cells in children with intractable seizures. The V and J ends lost 3 bases and 2 bases, in that order; junction bases with no gene match: 10. CDR1 is WNHNN and CDR2 is SYGVQD in the germline V gene (reference sequence). This CDR3 is 16 amino acids long. Study-level results: Pre-surgery blood may have been undersampled, hiding some clones. HCMV serostatus was not known, and viral specificity came from CDR3 similarity only.

Generated by immunoSEQ multiplex PCR, the TCRdb table keeps only in-frame clones and is missing some. The sample contains about 80,000 clones, around 91% of which appear only once. Only cases whose brain tissue showed the highest T cell transcript signatures were sequenced. At least one anti-epileptic drug was given before surgery. The input for sequencing was peripheral blood, taken at surgery. The sequence was collected from a girl aged 2-10 years with Rasmussen encephalitis and intractable seizures. The chain couples TRBV10-1 to TRBJ2-7; 7 bases fit TRBD2. The CDR3 loop is CASSEFGGSSPYEQYF. CDR3 sequence (DNA): TGCGCCAGCAGTGAATTTGGCGGGAGCTCTCCCTACGAGCAGTACTTC.